This TCR beta chain was identified in a study of CXCR3 chemokines and chemotherapy response in bladder cancer (dated by TCRdb to the early 2020s). For the wider study: The study set out to examine whether the activity of the CXCR3 chemokine system within tumors predicted response to chemotherapy in human bladder cancer.

Receptors were amplified or captured by PCR. Sequencer: Illumina HiSeq 2500. TCRdb reanalyzed the raw reads on its own, using fastp at Q25 for trimming and MiXCR for clone calling, and kept in-frame beta chains. Each entry merges the rows of one CDR3 protein and shows their most common DNA and genes. A total of around 8,800 distinct CDR3 sequences appear in this sample, about 23% of them only once. 7.5% to 10% of the sample is taken by the ten largest. In the case of this clonotype: It lacks a known antigen. Per-base qualities were not stored, and no clone one base away is much larger.

This sample was gathered from a patient whose treatment included neoadjuvant chemotherapy. This receptor was taken from a human donor with bladder cancer that did not respond to neoadjuvant chemotherapy.

The CDR3 region: CASSAEANYGYTF. The DNA sequence follows: TGTGCCAGCAGTGCGGAAGCTAACTATGGCTACACCTTC. The chain joins TRBV2 to TRBJ1-2; a confident D gene designation cannot be given. The germline V gene gives CDR1 as SNHLY and CDR2 as FYNNEI. Its CDR3 holds 13 amino acids, cysteine through phenylalanine. Only CDR3 DNA remains: 39 bases, in frame from the first base. V lost 4 bases and J lost 0 bases; the stretch between them is 6 bases long.